This TCR beta chain came from a study of blood T cells in healthy people across ages. Findings and limits, study-wide: Greater diversity and more naive CD4+ cells were seen in long-lived donors than in aged donors.

Using a J-beta primer mix together with a sample-barcoded 5' primer, a second PCR was run for about 7 to 12 cycles. TCRdb recomputed calls from the 5' RACE reads with MiXCR, one row per CDR3 protein. The data hold more than 800,000 distinct CDR3 sequences, with more than 25% observed a single time. The CDR3 runs 13 residues. V dropped 5 bases and J dropped 13; count of bases not matched to a gene: 6. Germline V lookup: CDR1 SGHVS, CDR2 FQNEAQ. This clonotype appeared many times. Its target is not known. Total RNA extraction produced at least 6 micrograms (per sample) for the study. The sequencing input was blood. This sequence originates from a woman aged 80 or over in good health. The rearrangement uses TRBV7-8 and TRBJ2-1, with 12 nucleotides matching TRBD1. In nucleotides, the CDR3 is TGTGCCAGCAGCGAGGGACAGGGGGCTCCCCAGTTCTTC. It specifies CASSEGQGAPQFF.